This T cell receptor (beta chain) was identified in a study of blood T cell repertoires in COVID-19. Enrolled through a virtual design, the participants were between roughly 18 and 90 years of age and came from 24 US areas. Trimming removed 7 bases from V and 4 bases from J; junction bases left unmatched: 8. The germline V gene has CDR1 MNHEY and CDR2 SVGAGI. The CDR3 totals 14 residues. The authors' processing: Estimates of nucleated cell counts were drawn from the amplification of reference gene primers. Generated by immunoSEQ multiplex PCR, the TCRdb table keeps only in-frame clones and is missing some. That table supplies the V and J calls and clone size; D and trimming were determined from the DNA. This table holds under 250,000 clones, nearly 90% found once.

The sample taken for sequencing was PBMCs or T cells enriched from blood (not recorded which). The clonotype was recovered from a woman aged 25-40 years with acute COVID-19. This chain connects TRBV6-5 to TRBJ2-3; 7 bases match TRBD2. The CDR3 region is CASKVAGVADTQYF. The CDR3 bases are TGTGCCAGCAAAGTCGCGGGGGTGGCAGATACGCAGTATTTT.